This is a list of T cell receptor beta chains from one sample in a study of long-term antiretroviral therapy in people with HIV. The repertoire was sequenced with immunoSEQ multiplex PCR; TCRdb's copy has only in-frame clones and lacks some. The sample includes some 16,000 clones, 85% of them seen just once. Here the sequenced sample was unsorted PBMCs, taken 0.5 years after starting antiretroviral therapy. These TCRs come from a woman between 35 and 50 years old with HIV. Both conserved end residues are part of each CDR3. Fields, in order: clone size, V gene, CDR3 protein. Clone size is not always given. Where it is, it says once, few, many or a class for expanded clones.

- TRBV7-9 CASSPLSSYEQYF
- TRBV18 CASSPTDSNQPQHF
few TRBV28 CASSLVTSPYEQYF
- TRBV7-2 CASSSYTGELFF
once TRBV28 CASSPRGGANTEAFF
- TRBV7-8 CASKTGDPPGNTIYF
- TRBV4-1 CASSRAPPGDRGNTIYF
few TRBV14 CASSLLVSYEQYF
- TRBV9 CASSLGPQETQYF
- TRBV5-4 CASSRYNAGTGELFF
- TRBV15 CATSRGGLAGERETQYF
once TRBV18 CASSRPGGWETQYF
- TRBV5-1 CASSTGIGGSVSDTQYF
once TRBV6-5 CASSYSGMGPYEQYF
- TRBV5-6 CASSLFKGSGELFF
- TRBV7-9 CAGDPDRASFTEAFF
- TRBV18 CASSVSSGTDEQFF
- TRBV5-1 CASSVPGVWEQFF
- TRBV10-3 CAISDTRELFF
once TRBV18 CASSPGLSNEQFF
- TRBV19 CASRLGGTGELFF
- TRBV5-1 CASSLEQGGTEAFF
- TRBV19 CASTTSWTAINQPQHF
- TRBV10-2 CASSGSRVLAATQYF
- TRBV19 CASSPDGLSNYGYTF
- TRBV7-2 CASSQDPLEAGELFF
- TRBV21-1 CASSKGAGGEKLFF
- TRBV18 CASSSTSGTYEQYF
- TRBV25-1 CARIFTGTSDPYEQYF
- TRBV19 CASTIQGFGYGYTF
- TRBV18 CASRWTGGNEKLFF
- TRBV6-5 CASSDDRVTGEQYF
- TRBV6-5 CASRRSPGETQYF
- TRBV10-3 CAISDLGGKETQYF